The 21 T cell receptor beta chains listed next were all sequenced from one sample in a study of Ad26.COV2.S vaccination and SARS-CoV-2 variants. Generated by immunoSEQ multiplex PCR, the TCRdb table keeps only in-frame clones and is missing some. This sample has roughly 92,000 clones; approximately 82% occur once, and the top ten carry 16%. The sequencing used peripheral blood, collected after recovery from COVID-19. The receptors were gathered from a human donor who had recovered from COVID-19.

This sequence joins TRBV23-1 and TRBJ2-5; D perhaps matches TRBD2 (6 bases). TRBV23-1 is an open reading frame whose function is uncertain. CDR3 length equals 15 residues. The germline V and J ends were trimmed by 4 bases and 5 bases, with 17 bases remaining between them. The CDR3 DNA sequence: TGCGCCAGCAGTCTCAGACACGTCCGGGAGGAGACCCAGTACTTC. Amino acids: CASSLRHVREETQYF.

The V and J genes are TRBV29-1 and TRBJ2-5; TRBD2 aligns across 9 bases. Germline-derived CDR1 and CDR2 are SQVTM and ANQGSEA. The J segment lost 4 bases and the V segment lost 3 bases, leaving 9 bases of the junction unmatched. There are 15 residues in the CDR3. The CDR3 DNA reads TGCAGCGTTGACCATGGACTAGCGTCGCGAGAGACCCAGTACTTC. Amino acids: CSVDHGLASRETQYF.

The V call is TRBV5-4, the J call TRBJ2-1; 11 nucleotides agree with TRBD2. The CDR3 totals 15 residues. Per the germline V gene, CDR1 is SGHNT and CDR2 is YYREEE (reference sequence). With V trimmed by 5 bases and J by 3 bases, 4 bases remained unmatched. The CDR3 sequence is CASRSGTSGYNEQFF. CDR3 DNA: TGTGCCAGCAGATCCGGGACTAGCGGCTACAATGAGCAGTTCTTC. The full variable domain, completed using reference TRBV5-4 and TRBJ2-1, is ETGVTQSPTHLIKTRGQQVTLRCSSQSGHNTVSWYQQALGQGPQFIFQYYREEENGRGNFPPRFSGLQFPNYSSELNVNALELDDSALYLCASRSGTSGYNEQFFGPGTRLTVL.

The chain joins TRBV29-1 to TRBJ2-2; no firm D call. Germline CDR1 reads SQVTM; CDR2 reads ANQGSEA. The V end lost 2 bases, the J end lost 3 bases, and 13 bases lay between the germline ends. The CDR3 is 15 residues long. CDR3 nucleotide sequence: TGCAGCGTTGAATCTGGCAGCCGATACACCGGGGAGCTGTTTTTT. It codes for CSVESGSRYTGELFF.

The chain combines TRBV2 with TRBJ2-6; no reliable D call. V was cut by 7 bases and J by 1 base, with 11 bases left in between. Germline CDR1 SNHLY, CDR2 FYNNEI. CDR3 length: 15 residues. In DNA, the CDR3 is TGTGCCAGCACTAACGGGCCATCTGGGGCCAACGTCCTGACTTTC. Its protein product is CASTNGPSGANVLTF.

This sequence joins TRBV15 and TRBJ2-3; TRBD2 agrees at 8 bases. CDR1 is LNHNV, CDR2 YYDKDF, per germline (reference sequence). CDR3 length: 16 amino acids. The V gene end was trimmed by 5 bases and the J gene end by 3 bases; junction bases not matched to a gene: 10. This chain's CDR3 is CATSHGGREATDTQYF. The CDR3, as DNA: TGTGCCACCAGCCACGGGGGGCGGGAGGCAACAGATACGCAGTATTTT.

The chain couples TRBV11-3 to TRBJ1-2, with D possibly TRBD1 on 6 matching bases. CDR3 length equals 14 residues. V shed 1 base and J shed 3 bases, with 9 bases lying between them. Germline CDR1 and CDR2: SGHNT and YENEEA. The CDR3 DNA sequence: TGTGCCAGCAGCTTAGGGGCAGGGGACTATGGCTACACCTTC. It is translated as CASSLGAGDYGYTF.

The CDR3: CASSLLGNYGYTF. CDR3 nucleotide sequence: TGTGCCAGCAGTTTATTAGGAAACTATGGCTACACCTTC. This rearrangement joins TRBV12-3 or TRBV12-4 to TRBJ1-2; D remains unclear. Trimming left V 2 bases short and J 2 bases short, with 6 bases between. The CDR3 is 13 residues long.

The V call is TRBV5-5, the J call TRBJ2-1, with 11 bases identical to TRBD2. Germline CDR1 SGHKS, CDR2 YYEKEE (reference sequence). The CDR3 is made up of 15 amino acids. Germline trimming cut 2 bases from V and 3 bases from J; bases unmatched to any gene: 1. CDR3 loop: CASSFGLAGYNEQFF. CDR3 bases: TGTGCCAGCAGCTTTGGACTAGCGGGCTACAATGAGCAGTTCTTC.

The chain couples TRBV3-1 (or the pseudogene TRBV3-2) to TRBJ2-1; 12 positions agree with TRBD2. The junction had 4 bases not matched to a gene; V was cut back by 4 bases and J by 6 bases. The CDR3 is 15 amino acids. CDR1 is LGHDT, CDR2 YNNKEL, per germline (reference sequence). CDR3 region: CASSPGLAGINEQFF. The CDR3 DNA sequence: TGTGCCAGCAGCCCAGGACTAGCGGGAATCAATGAGCAGTTCTTC.

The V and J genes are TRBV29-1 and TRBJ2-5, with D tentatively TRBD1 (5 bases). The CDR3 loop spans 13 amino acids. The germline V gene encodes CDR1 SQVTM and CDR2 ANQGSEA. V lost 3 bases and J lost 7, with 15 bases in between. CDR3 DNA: TGCAGCGTTGATACCCCCGCAAGGGGGACCCAGTACTTC. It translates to CSVDTPARGTQYF.

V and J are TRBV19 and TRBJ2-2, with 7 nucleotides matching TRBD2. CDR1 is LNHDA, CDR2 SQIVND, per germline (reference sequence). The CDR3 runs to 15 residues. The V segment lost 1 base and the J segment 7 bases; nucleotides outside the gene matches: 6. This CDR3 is CASSIVAGEVGELFF. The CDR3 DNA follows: TGTGCCAGTAGTATAGTGGCGGGAGAGGTCGGGGAGCTGTTTTTT.

The CDR3 nucleotides are TGTGCCAGCAGCGTGACGCCGGGACAGACGGGGAACACCATATATTTT. It translates to CASSVTPGQTGNTIYF. The gene calls are TRBV9 and TRBJ1-3, with TRBD1 identical over 7 bases. V lost 2 bases and J lost 7; bases outside the gene matches: 12. Looked up from germline, CDR1 is SGDLS and CDR2 is YYNGEE. The CDR3 has 16 residues.

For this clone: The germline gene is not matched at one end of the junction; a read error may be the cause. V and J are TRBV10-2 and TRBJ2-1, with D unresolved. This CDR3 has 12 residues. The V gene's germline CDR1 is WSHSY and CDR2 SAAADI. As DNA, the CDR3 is TGCGCCAGCAGTGAGTCCTATAATGAGCAGTTCTTC. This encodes CASSESYNEQFF.

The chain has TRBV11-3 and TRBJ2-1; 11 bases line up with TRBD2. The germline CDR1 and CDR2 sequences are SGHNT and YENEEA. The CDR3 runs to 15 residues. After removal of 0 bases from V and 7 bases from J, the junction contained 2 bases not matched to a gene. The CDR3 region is CASSLDLAGGNEQFF. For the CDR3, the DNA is TGTGCCAGCAGCTTAGATCTAGCGGGAGGAAATGAGCAGTTCTTC. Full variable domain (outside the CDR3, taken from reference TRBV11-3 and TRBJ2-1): EAGVVQSPRYKIIEKKQPVAFWCNPISGHNTLYWYLQNLGQGPELLIRYENEEAVDDSQLPKDRFSAERLKGVDSTLKIQPAELGDSAVYLCASSLDLAGGNEQFFGPGTRLTVL.

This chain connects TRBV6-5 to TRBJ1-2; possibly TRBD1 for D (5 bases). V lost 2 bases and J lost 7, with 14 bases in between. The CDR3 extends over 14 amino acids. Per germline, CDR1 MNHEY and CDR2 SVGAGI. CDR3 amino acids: CASSYTPGGGGYTF. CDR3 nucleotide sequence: TGTGCCAGCAGTTACACCCCCGGGGGAGGTGGCTACACCTTC.

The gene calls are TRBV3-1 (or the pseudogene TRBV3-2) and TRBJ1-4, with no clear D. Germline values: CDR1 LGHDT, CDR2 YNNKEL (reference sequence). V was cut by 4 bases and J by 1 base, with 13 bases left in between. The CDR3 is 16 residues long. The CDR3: CASSRGPGKTNEKLFF. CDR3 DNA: TGTGCCAGCAGCCGGGGTCCCGGAAAAACTAATGAAAAACTGTTTTTT.

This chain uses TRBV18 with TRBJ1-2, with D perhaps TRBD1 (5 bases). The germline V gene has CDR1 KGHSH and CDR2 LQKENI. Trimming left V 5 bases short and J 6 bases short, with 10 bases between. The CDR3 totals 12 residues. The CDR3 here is CASSASRDGYTF. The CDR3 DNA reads TGTGCCAGCTCAGCAAGCAGGGATGGCTACACCTTC.

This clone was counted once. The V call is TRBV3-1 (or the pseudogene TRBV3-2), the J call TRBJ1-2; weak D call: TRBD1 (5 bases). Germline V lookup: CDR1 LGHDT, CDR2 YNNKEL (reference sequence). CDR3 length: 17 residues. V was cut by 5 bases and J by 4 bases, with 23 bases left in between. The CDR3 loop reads CASSSWDWWGVVYGYTF. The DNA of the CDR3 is TGTGCCAGCAGCTCATGGGATTGGTGGGGCGTCGTCTATGGCTACACCTTC.

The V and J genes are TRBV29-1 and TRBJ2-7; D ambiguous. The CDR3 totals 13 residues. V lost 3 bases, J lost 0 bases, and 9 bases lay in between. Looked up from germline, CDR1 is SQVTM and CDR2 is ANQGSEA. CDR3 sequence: CSVDSDRSYEQYF. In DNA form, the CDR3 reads TGCAGCGTTGACTCGGACCGCTCCTACGAGCAGTACTTC.

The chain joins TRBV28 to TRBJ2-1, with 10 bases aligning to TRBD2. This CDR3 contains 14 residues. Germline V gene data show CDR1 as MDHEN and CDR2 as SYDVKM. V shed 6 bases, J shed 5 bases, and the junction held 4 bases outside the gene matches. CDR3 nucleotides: TGTGCCAGCAGGGCTAGCGGGAGTAACAATGAGCAGTTCTTC. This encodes CASRASGSNNEQFF.